The 18 T cell receptor beta chains in this list originate from one sample, sequenced in a study of cytomegalovirus exposure and HLA in healthy donors. The primer mix had 60 Vbeta and 13 Jbeta primers. The protocol was immunoSEQ multiplex PCR, while the TCRdb copy is restricted to in-frame clones and leaves out a portion. The data hold about 100,000 clones, with roughly 72% observed a single time. Sequenced input: PBMCs. The source of these receptors is a man between 25 and 39 years old in good health and CMV-seronegative.

The V and J genes are TRBV27 and TRBJ2-7, with 13 bases lining up with TRBD2. Unmatched junction bases numbered 18, after V lost 8 bases and J lost 2 bases. The CDR3 loop spans 19 amino acids. Germline-derived CDR1 and CDR2 are MNHEY and SMNVEV (reference sequence). The DNA for the CDR3 is TGTGCCAGCGCTAAAGGGACTAGCGGGAAAAGAGTTTGGGCCTACGAGCAGTACTTC. Protein: CASAKGTSGKRVWAYEQYF.

The V gene is TRBV7-3, the J gene TRBJ2-2; a weak D match, TRBD1 (5 bases). V lost 5 bases and J 6 bases, leaving 10 bases between the germline ends. This CDR3 spans 13 amino acids. Germline lookup yields CDR1 SGHTA and CDR2 FQGTGA. CDR3 loop: CASSVIRAGELFF. The DNA of the CDR3 is TGTGCCAGCAGCGTTATCAGGGCCGGGGAGCTGTTTTTT.

The J gene is TRBJ2-3, the V gene TRBV11-2; weak D call: TRBD2 (7 bases). Germline lookup yields CDR1 SGHAT and CDR2 FQNNGV. The CDR3 runs to 13 residues. Trimming took off 1 base at V and 14 bases at J, with 16 bases between the two ends. As DNA, the CDR3 is TGTGCCAGCAGCTTAGTGGTGGCGGGGGCCCGGTATTTT. Residues: CASSLVVAGARYF.

This clone was detected a few times. A read error may account for a junction end that differs from germline. The chain couples TRBV6-5 to TRBJ1-2; 9 bases are a match to TRBD1. The length of the CDR3 is 11 residues. CDR1 and CDR2 from the germline V gene are MNHEY and SVGAGI. CDR3 nucleotide sequence: TGTGCCAGCACCACCGGACAGGGGAACAATTTC. Translation: CASTTGQGNNF.

V is TRBV7-2 and J is TRBJ1-3; D is unresolved. This CDR3 region has 17 residues. CDR1 is SGHTA, CDR2 FQGNSA, per germline. V was shortened by 5 bases and J by 0 bases, with 17 bases between the two germline ends. The CDR3 DNA reads as TGTGCCAGCAGCCGCACAGCGGGTCCGGGCTCTGGAAACACCATATATTTT. Translated: CASSRTAGPGSGNTIYF.

V usage is TRBV30 and J usage is TRBJ2-7, with 7 nucleotides matching TRBD1. The germline V gene encodes CDR1 GTSNPN and CDR2 SVGIG (reference sequence). The CDR3 length is 14 residues. V was pared by 0 bases and J by 7 bases, with 9 bases of the junction left unmatched. The CDR3 bases are TGTGCCTGGAGTGTAGAGACAGGGTTCGGAGAGCAGTACTTC. It specifies CAWSVETGFGEQYF.

This clone was seen once. The V call is TRBV19, the J call TRBJ1-4; D may be TRBD1 (5 bases). Trimming cost V 6 bases and J 3 bases, with 17 bases left between them. The CDR3 has 16 amino acids. The germline CDR1 and CDR2 sequences are LNHDA and SQIVND (reference sequence). CDR3 loop: CASSIPRDLANEKLFF. As DNA, the CDR3 is TGTGCCAGTAGCATCCCCAGGGATTTGGCTAATGAAAAACTGTTTTTT.

The genes are TRBV18 and TRBJ1-2; possibly TRBD1 for D (6 bases). Trimming cost V 1 base and J 8 bases, with 8 bases left between them. Germline assignment: CDR1 KGHSH and CDR2 LQKENI. This CDR3 is 12 amino acids long. CDR3 coding DNA: TGTGCCAGCTCACCACAGGGGGAAGGCTACACCTTC. Encoded protein: CASSPQGEGYTF.

The CDR3 loop is CASSPRTSGKDEQFF. The CDR3 nucleotides read TGTGCCAGCAGTCCCCGGACTAGCGGGAAGGATGAGCAGTTCTTC. V usage is TRBV28 and J usage is TRBJ2-1, with TRBD2 identical over 12 bases. Germline V gene lookup returns CDR1 MDHEN and CDR2 SYDVKM. The V and J ends lost 5 bases and 8 bases, in that order; junction bases with no gene match: 7. The CDR3 loop spans 15 amino acids.

The J gene is TRBJ1-5, the V gene TRBV2; D perhaps matches TRBD1 (6 bases). V was clipped by 6 bases and J by 6 bases, with 15 bases between them. Germline CDR1 reads SNHLY; CDR2 reads FYNNEI. This CDR3 is 14 amino acids long. In DNA form, the CDR3 reads TGTGCCAGCAGGGGCAGGGGAATAACTCAGCCCCAGCATTTT. This encodes CASRGRGITQPQHF.

J is TRBJ2-7 and V is TRBV10-3, with D possibly being TRBD1 (6 bases). Germline values: CDR1 ENHRY, CDR2 SYGVKD. Between the trimmed V and J ends, which lost 6 bases and 5 bases, there was a span of 20 bases. This CDR3 has 15 residues. CDR3 sequence (DNA): TGTGCCATCAGCGCGACCGGGAACACAGGGAACGAGCAGTACTTC. Translation gives CAISATGNTGNEQYF.

This sequence joins TRBV5-7 and TRBJ1-5, with D unclear. TRBV5-7 is filed as an ORF, its function uncertain. This CDR3 has 14 amino acids. Trimming cost V 1 base and J 3 bases, with 8 bases left between them. DNA of the CDR3: TGTGCCAGCAGCTTGCGAGGTCCCAATCAGCCCCAGCATTTT. It encodes CASSLRGPNQPQHF.

This chain joins TRBV5-1 and TRBJ2-2, with no clear D. Germline V CDR1 and CDR2: SGHRS, YFSETQ. With 6 bases removed from V and 3 bases from J, the gap between germline ends came to 15 bases. The CDR3 is made up of 15 amino acids. CDR3 bases: TGCGCCAGCACCGTCGGGTCTGGATACACCGGGGAGCTGTTTTTT. This sequence encodes CASTVGSGYTGELFF.

The chain links TRBV6-4 to TRBJ2-3; 9 bases agree with TRBD2. V lost 3 bases and J lost 4; bases outside the gene matches: 11. Germline CDR1 is MRHNA and CDR2 is SNTAGT. This CDR3 region has 17 residues. The CDR3 here is CASSEISNSGRPDTQYF. In DNA form, the CDR3 reads TGTGCCAGCAGTGAAATCTCGAATAGCGGGAGACCAGATACGCAGTATTTT.

The chain employs TRBV27 and TRBJ1-6; D is perhaps TRBD1 (5 bases). CDR1 is MNHEY, CDR2 SMNVEV, per germline (reference sequence). With 8 bases removed from V and 8 bases from J, the gap between germline ends came to 19 bases. CDR3 length: 15 amino acids. The CDR3 sequence: CASGAQVDGYSPLHF. CDR3 nucleotide sequence: TGTGCCAGCGGGGCACAGGTGGACGGGTATTCACCCCTCCACTTT.

V usage is TRBV10-3 and J usage is TRBJ1-2; D remains ambiguous. Germline CDR1 is ENHRY and CDR2 is SYGVKD. The CDR3 is made up of 14 amino acids. Trimming left V 2 bases short and J 0 bases short, with 7 bases between. Here the CDR3 DNA reads TGTGCCATCAGTGAGAGCAAAGCTAACTATGGCTACACCTTC. It specifies CAISESKANYGYTF.

Judged by abundance, this clone is medium-sized. J is TRBJ1-4 and V is TRBV6-1, with TRBD1 matching 8 bases. The CDR3 length is 16 residues. V shed 2 bases and J 0 bases; nucleotides not matched to a gene: 2. Germline CDR1 reads MNHNS; CDR2 reads SASEGT. CDR3: CASSEWTGPTNEKLFF. The CDR3 DNA reads as TGTGCCAGCAGTGAATGGACAGGGCCAACTAATGAAAAACTGTTTTTT.

The chain recombines TRBV18 with TRBJ2-5, with 9 bases matching TRBD1. The trim removed 3 bases at V and 3 bases at J, leaving 5 bases unmatched. CDR1 is KGHSH and CDR2 is LQKENI in the germline V gene. The CDR3 sequence is 15 residues long. The chain's CDR3 is CASSPRRDREETQYF. CDR3 nucleotide sequence: TGTGCCAGCTCACCCCGGCGGGACAGGGAAGAGACCCAGTACTTC.